This passage covers 20 T cell receptor beta chains from one sample sequenced in a study of blood T cell repertoires in COVID-19. Produced via immunoSEQ multiplex PCR; TCRdb's table is partial and in-frame only. This table holds roughly 230,000 clones, around 83% found once. Sequencing used peripheral blood. These receptors were taken from a woman in her fifties or sixties with acute or convalescent COVID-19.

This chain uses TRBV2 with TRBJ2-3; the match to TRBD2 covers 7 bases. Germline V gene lookup returns CDR1 SNHLY and CDR2 FYNNEI. The CDR3 extends over 13 amino acids. The J segment lost 9 bases and the V segment lost 6 bases, leaving 9 bases of the junction unmatched. Written as DNA, the CDR3 is TGTGCCAGCAGGCAAGACGGCGGGGGAACGCAGTATTTT. It is translated as CASRQDGGGTQYF.

On this clone: One junction end does not reproduce the germline sequence, and a read error may be involved. This CDR3 reads CASSLVDAAEPSHF. The CDR3 DNA is TGTGCCAGCAGCTTGGTCGATGCGGCGGAACCTTCCCACTTC. The chain carries TRBV5-4 and TRBJ2-7; D unclear. This CDR3 is 14 amino acids long. Germline values: CDR1 SGHNT, CDR2 YYREEE (reference sequence).

This sequence joins TRBV5-6 and TRBJ1-4; D may be TRBD1 (5 bases). This CDR3 comprises 15 residues. CDR1 and CDR2 from the germline V gene are SGHDT and YYEEEE. V was trimmed by 3 bases and J by 0 bases, leaving 9 bases between them. Here the CDR3 DNA reads TGTGCCAGCAGCTATGACAGTCCAACTAATGAAAAACTGTTTTTT. This encodes CASSYDSPTNEKLFF.

The V gene is TRBV3-1 (or the pseudogene TRBV3-2), the J gene TRBJ2-1; D uncertain. The V gene's germline CDR1 is LGHDT and CDR2 YNNKEL (reference sequence). This CDR3 is built from 12 residues. Trimming shortened V by 0 bases and J by 10 bases, and 7 bases separated the two germline ends. Here the CDR3 DNA reads TGTGCCAGCAGCCAAGATTTACTAGAGCAGTTCTTC. Translation: CASSQDLLEQFF.

The genes are TRBV5-4 and TRBJ2-5, with D possibly TRBD1 on 6 matching bases. Germline loops: CDR1 SGHNT, CDR2 YYREEE (reference sequence). Trimming cost V 4 bases and J 9 bases, with 19 bases left between them. CDR3 length equals 14 residues. DNA for the CDR3: TGTGCCAGCAGCCTCCAGGGGACACAATTGGCCCAGTACTTC. Translating gives CASSLQGTQLAQYF.

The chain recombines TRBV5-1 with TRBJ1-4; D uncertain. The CDR3 has 14 residues. V was cut by 4 bases and J by 0 bases, with 7 bases left in between. CDR1 and CDR2 (germline): SGHRS, YFSETQ. This CDR3 is CASSPAATNEKLFF. The CDR3, as DNA: TGCGCCAGCAGCCCCGCAGCAACTAATGAAAAACTGTTTTTT.

J is TRBJ1-5 and V is TRBV4-2; D is uncertain. This CDR3 comprises 13 residues. The V gene lost 1 base and the J gene lost 6 bases, with 7 bases spanning the gap. Per germline, CDR1 LGHNA and CDR2 YNFKEQ. The CDR3 is CASSQGSSQPQHF. In nucleotides, the CDR3 is TGTGCCAGCAGCCAAGGATCTAGTCAGCCCCAGCATTTT.

This clone has a single count. The rearrangement uses TRBV9 and TRBJ2-5; 9 bases fit TRBD2. The junction had 4 bases not matched to a gene; V was cut back by 3 bases and J by 4 bases. The germline CDR1 and CDR2 sequences are SGDLS and YYNGEE. The CDR3 consists of 14 residues. The CDR3 DNA sequence: TGTGCCAGCAGCGAGCGGGGGGTCGGAGAGACCCAGTACTTC. It codes for CASSERGVGETQYF.

This clone was recorded once. The genes are TRBV18 and TRBJ1-3, with TRBD1 matching over 9 bases. With V trimmed by 3 bases and J by 4 bases, 4 bases remained unmatched. The germline V gene has CDR1 KGHSH and CDR2 LQKENI. This CDR3 is 15 amino acids long. The CDR3: CASSPGQGPGNTIYF. The DNA for the CDR3 is TGTGCCAGCTCACCGGGACAGGGTCCCGGAAACACCATATATTTT.

This clone was observed a single time. The rearrangement joins TRBV2 to TRBJ1-2, with D unclear. The CDR3 runs 14 residues. V was shortened by 7 bases and J by 3 bases, with 15 bases between the two germline ends. Germline CDR1 is SNHLY and CDR2 is FYNNEI. Here the CDR3 reads CASTLPLGYYGYTF. The CDR3 region has the DNA TGTGCCAGCACCCTGCCATTGGGCTACTATGGCTACACCTTC.

This clone was seen a handful of times. The gene calls are TRBV5-1 and TRBJ1-2; 10 bases are a match to TRBD1. Germline V gene sequence: CDR1 SGHRS, CDR2 YFSETQ. The ends lost 1 base at V and 8 bases at J; junction bases unmatched: 8. This CDR3 comprises 15 residues. CDR3 DNA sequence: TGCGCCAGCAGCTTGAGTGGGGGACAGGGGAGCGGCTACACCTTC. Translated, it gives CASSLSGGQGSGYTF. Drawing the rest from reference TRBV5-1 and TRBJ1-2, the complete variable domain is KAGVTQTPRYLIKTRGQQVTLSCSPISGHRSVSWYQQTPGQGLQFLFEYFSETQRNKGNFPGRFSGRQFSNSRSEMNVSTLELGDSALYLCASSLSGGQGSGYTFGSGTRLTVV.

The chain joins TRBV7-2 to TRBJ2-7; no firm D call. The CDR3 contains 13 residues. The V and J ends lost 1 base and 3 bases respectively, with 7 bases between them. Germline V gene lookup returns CDR1 SGHTA and CDR2 FQGNSA. The CDR3 loop reads CASSLVGDYEQYF. DNA for the CDR3: TGTGCCAGCAGCTTAGTAGGAGACTACGAGCAGTACTTC.

The chain recombines TRBV5-4 with TRBJ1-5, with D hard to call. From germline, CDR1 is SGHNT and CDR2 YYREEE (reference sequence). The CDR3 is made up of 13 amino acids. Trimming removed 4 bases from V and 4 bases from J, with 9 bases in between. The CDR3 DNA is TGTGCCAGCAGCCGGGAAGCAAATCAGCCCCAGCATTTT. Translating gives CASSREANQPQHF. The variable domain in full, with the rest retrieved from reference TRBV5-4 and TRBJ1-5, is ETGVTQSPTHLIKTRGQQVTLRCSSQSGHNTVSWYQQALGQGPQFIFQYYREEENGRGNFPPRFSGLQFPNYSSELNVNALELDDSALYLCASSREANQPQHFGDGTRLSIL.

The chain employs TRBV14 and TRBJ1-6, with D possibly matching TRBD1 (6 bases). The V and J ends lost 4 bases and 7 bases respectively, with 17 bases between them. The CDR3 sequence is 16 residues long. The germline V gene has CDR1 SGHDN and CDR2 FVKESK. The CDR3 sequence is CASSRGFSDSNSPLHF. DNA of the CDR3: TGTGCCAGCAGCCGAGGGTTTTCGGACAGCAATTCACCCCTCCACTTT.

This chain's CDR3 is CASSITGTGGIEAFF. CDR3 nucleotides: TGTGCCAGTAGTATCACCGGGACAGGGGGTATTGAAGCTTTCTTT. The chain employs TRBV19 and TRBJ1-1; 11 nucleotides align to TRBD1. CDR3 length: 15 amino acids. Trimming took 3 bases from V and 7 from J; bases not matched to a gene: 7. Germline values: CDR1 LNHDA, CDR2 SQIVND (reference sequence).

The rearrangement uses TRBV5-1 and TRBJ2-1; 8 positions agree with TRBD2. The CDR3 length is 17 residues. V lost 8 bases to trimming and J lost 0 bases; unmatched junction nucleotides: 13. Germline assignment: CDR1 SGHRS and CDR2 YFSETQ. CDR3 amino acids: CASTMGVSGSSYNEQFF. For the CDR3, the DNA is TGCGCCAGTACTATGGGGGTAAGCGGGAGCTCCTACAATGAGCAGTTCTTC. Complete variable domain (other parts from reference TRBV5-1 and TRBJ2-1): KAGVTQTPRYLIKTRGQQVTLSCSPISGHRSVSWYQQTPGQGLQFLFEYFSETQRNKGNFPGRFSGRQFSNSRSEMNVSTLELGDSALYLCASTMGVSGSSYNEQFFGPGTRLTVL.

V and J are TRBV14 and TRBJ2-1; tentative D call: TRBD2 (6 bases). CDR3 size: 16 residues. CDR1 and CDR2 (germline): SGHDN, FVKESK. The V end lost 4 bases, the J end lost 0 bases, and 13 bases lay between the germline ends. The CDR3 DNA reads TGTGCCAGCAGCCCAAGACTAGGGAGCTCCTACAATGAGCAGTTCTTC. Protein sequence: CASSPRLGSSYNEQFF.

The chain joins TRBV15 to TRBJ2-1; 7 bases fit TRBD1. CDR1 and CDR2 from the germline V gene are LNHNV and YYDKDF (reference sequence). The CDR3 has 16 residues. After removal of 0 bases from V and 3 bases from J, the junction contained 5 bases not matched to a gene. Here the CDR3 DNA reads TGTGCCACCAGCAGAGACAGGGGGAATTTCTACAATGAGCAGTTCTTC. This encodes CATSRDRGNFYNEQFF.

This clone appeared a few times. The chain links TRBV27 to TRBJ2-3, with 8 nucleotides matching TRBD2. CDR1 is MNHEY, CDR2 SMNVEV, per germline (reference sequence). The CDR3 sequence is 16 residues long. V lost 5 bases to trimming and J lost 1 base; unmatched junction nucleotides: 8. The CDR3 is CASSDLLAGRTDTQYF. The DNA for the CDR3 is TGTGCCAGCAGTGATCTATTAGCGGGACGCACAGATACGCAGTATTTT.

The chain couples TRBV5-1 to TRBJ1-2; 10 bases agree with TRBD1. The CDR3 runs 16 residues. Trimming at V came to 3 bases and at J to 4 bases, leaving 9 bases not matched to a gene. Germline V gene lookup returns CDR1 SGHRS and CDR2 YFSETQ. Here the CDR3 reads CASSSKTGGGFYGYTF. DNA for the CDR3: TGCGCCAGCAGCTCGAAGACAGGGGGCGGCTTCTATGGCTACACCTTC.